This T cell receptor (beta chain) was captured in a study of T cell repertoires in aging, cancer and after chemotherapy. Study-wide context: Donors were grouped into six age bands spanning 30 or younger through 70 or older. Chronic lymphocytic leukemia patients on fludarabine- or bendamustine-based regimens gave paired samples before and after chemotherapy. Study outcomes and limitations: Compared with age-matched healthy donors, untreated hematological or solid cancer patients showed higher blood TCR clonality.

On this clonotype: Its antigen remains unknown.

TRB rearrangements spanning V, D and J were amplified using mixed TRB-A/B primers. TCRdb fed the multiplex PCR reads into MiXCR, producing one record per CDR3 protein. The repertoire has approximately 1,400 distinct CDR3 sequences, 60% of them found once; the top ten carry approximately 42%. The template was genomic DNA from peripheral blood, not RNA. The CDR3 runs to 12 residues. Germline V lookup: CDR1 DFQATT, CDR2 SNEGSKA (reference sequence). V lost 0 bases to trimming and J lost 13 bases; unmatched junction nucleotides: 6. The chain recombines TRBV20-1 with TRBJ2-1, with 7 bases matching TRBD2. The sequence derives from a human donor with a blood cancer. Sequenced: blood. Here the CDR3 reads CSARDYAGAQFF. The CDR3, as DNA: TGCAGTGCTAGAGATTACGCGGGAGCCCAGTTCTTC.